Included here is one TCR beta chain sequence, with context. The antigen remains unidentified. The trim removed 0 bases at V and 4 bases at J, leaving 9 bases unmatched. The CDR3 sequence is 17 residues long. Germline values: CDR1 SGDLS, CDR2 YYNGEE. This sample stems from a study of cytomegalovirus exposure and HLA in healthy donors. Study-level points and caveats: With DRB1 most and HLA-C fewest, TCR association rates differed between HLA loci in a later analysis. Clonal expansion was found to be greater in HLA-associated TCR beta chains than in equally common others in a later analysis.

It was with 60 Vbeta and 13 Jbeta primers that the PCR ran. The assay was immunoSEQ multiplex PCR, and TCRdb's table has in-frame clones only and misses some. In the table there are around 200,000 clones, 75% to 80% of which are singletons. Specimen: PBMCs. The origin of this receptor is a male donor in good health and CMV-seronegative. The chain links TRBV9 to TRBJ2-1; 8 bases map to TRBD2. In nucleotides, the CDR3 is TGTGCCAGCAGCGTAGTAGCGGGACGTGAGACTTACAATGAGCAGTTCTTC. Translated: CASSVVAGRETYNEQFF.